This T cell receptor (beta chain) originates from a study of cytomegalovirus exposure and HLA in healthy donors. Study at large: Within an early data release were around 87 million unique TCRs drawn from HLA-typed donors. Whole-study findings and limits: Cytomegalovirus association was assigned to about 150 TCR beta chains. In vitro assays verified that three CMV-associated chains recognized CMV antigens specifically.

A remark on this clone: The target antigen is unknown.

Amplification used 60 Vbeta primers and 13 Jbeta primers. In the original analysis: An analysis performed later counted 72 million or so unique TCR beta chains (around 11 million of them shared). TCRdb's table, derived via immunoSEQ multiplex PCR, lists solely in-frame clones and lacks some. Clonal size and the V and J genes are those of that table, whereas D and trimming came from the DNA. The table has roughly 100,000 clones, 73% seen once; the top ten hold 3.5% to 4.5%. Between the trimmed V and J ends, which lost 5 bases and 0 bases, there was a span of 14 bases. Germline V CDR1 and CDR2: SGHTA, FQGTGA. The CDR3 length is 16 residues.

J is TRBJ2-1 and V is TRBV7-3, with D tentatively TRBD2 (5 bases). The sequence was obtained from a man between 35 and 55 years old in good health and CMV-seronegative. Sample: PBMCs. CDR3 sequence: CASSLTSGPSYNEQFF. CDR3 nucleotides: TGTGCCAGCAGCCTTACGAGCGGTCCCTCCTACAATGAGCAGTTCTTC. Supplemented by reference TRBV7-3 and TRBJ2-1, the full variable domain reads GAGVSQTPSNKVTEKGKYVELRCDPISGHTALYWYRQSLGQGPEFLIYFQGTGAADDSGLPNDRFFAVRPEGSVSTLKIQRTERGDSAVYLCASSLTSGPSYNEQFFGPGTRLTVL.